This T cell receptor (beta chain) was obtained from a study of technical replicates of blood from a few donors. Sequencing used immunoSEQ multiplex PCR; TCRdb keeps in-frame clones, though not all of them. The repertoire includes about 100,000 clones, around 96% of them detected once, and around 0.21% sits in the top ten. The germline gives CDR1 SGHAT, CDR2 FQNNGV. The length of the CDR3 is 15 residues. V shed 5 bases and J 2 bases; nucleotides not matched to a gene: 7. The V call is TRBV11-2, the J call TRBJ2-7; 9 bases map to TRBD2. Sequenced sample: T cells isolated from PBMCs. The receptor was derived from a human donor in good health. CDR3 in DNA: TGTGCCAGCAGCACGACTAGCGGCTCGCCCTACGAGCAGTACTTC. Protein product: CASSTTSGSPYEQYF.